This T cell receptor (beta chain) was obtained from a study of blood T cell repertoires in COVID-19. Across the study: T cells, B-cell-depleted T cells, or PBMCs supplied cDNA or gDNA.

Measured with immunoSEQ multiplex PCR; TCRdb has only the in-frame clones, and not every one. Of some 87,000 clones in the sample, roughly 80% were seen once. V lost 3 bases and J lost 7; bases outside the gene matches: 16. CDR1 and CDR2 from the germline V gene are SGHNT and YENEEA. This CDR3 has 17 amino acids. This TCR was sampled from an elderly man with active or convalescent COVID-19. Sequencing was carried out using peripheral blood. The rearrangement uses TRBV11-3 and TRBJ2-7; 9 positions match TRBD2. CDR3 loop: CASSFSSRRGLAGEQYF. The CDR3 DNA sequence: TGTGCCAGCAGCTTCAGCTCCCGAAGGGGACTAGCTGGGGAGCAGTACTTC.